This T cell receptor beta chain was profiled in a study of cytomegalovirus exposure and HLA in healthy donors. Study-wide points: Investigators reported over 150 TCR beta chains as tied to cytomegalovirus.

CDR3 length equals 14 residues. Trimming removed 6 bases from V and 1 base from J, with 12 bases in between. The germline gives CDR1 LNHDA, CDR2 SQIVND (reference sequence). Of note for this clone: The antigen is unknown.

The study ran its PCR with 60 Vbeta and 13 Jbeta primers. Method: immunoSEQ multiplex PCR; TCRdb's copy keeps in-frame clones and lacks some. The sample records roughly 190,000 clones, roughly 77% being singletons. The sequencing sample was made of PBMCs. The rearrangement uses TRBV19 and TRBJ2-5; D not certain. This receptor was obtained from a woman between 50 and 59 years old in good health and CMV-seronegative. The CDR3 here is CASRRSPGQETQYF. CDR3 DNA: TGTGCCAGTAGAAGAAGTCCGGGCCAAGAGACCCAGTACTTC.